Below are 16 T cell receptor beta chains sequenced from a single sample in a study of molecular identifiers for immune sequencing clone quantification. TCRdb independently ran MiXCR on the PCR reads; one entry per CDR3 protein. The sample shows about 67,000 distinct CDR3 sequences, under 20% of them seen only once. The sample comprised naive CD8+ T cells from blood, with Jurkat cell RNA spiked in. Subset reported: FACS-sorted CD8+CD4-CCR7+CD45RA+ naive T cells. These receptor sequences come from a human donor in good health. Some libraries in this study had Jurkat cell RNA spiked in.

Many counts were recorded for this clonotype. The V gene is TRBV7-6, the J gene TRBJ2-2; weak D call: TRBD1 (7 bases). Germline V gene data show CDR1 as SGHVS and CDR2 as FNYEAQ. The V end lost 3 bases, the J end lost 10 bases, and 15 bases lay between the germline ends. The CDR3 spans 14 residues. The CDR3 loop reads CASSLGTAGLELFF. CDR3 bases: TGTGCCAGCAGCTTGGGGACAGCGGGCTTGGAGCTGTTTTTT.

Note on this clonotype: A much larger clone differs by one base, so this may be a read error. The chain is built from TRBV20-1 and TRBJ1-5; D might be TRBD1 (5 bases). V was clipped by 0 bases and J by 5 bases, with 23 bases between them. This CDR3 region has 18 residues. Per germline, CDR1 DFQATT and CDR2 SNEGSKA (reference sequence). CDR3 coding DNA: TGCAGTGCTAGAGACATCAACCCGACAGAGGGCGGCTATCAGCCCCAGCATTTT. Encoded protein: CSARDINPTEGGYQPQHF.

This clonotype showed up many times. This CDR3 is CASSVVMSSYNEQFF. The CDR3 DNA follows: TGTGCCAGCAGCGTGGTCATGAGCTCCTACAATGAGCAGTTCTTC. V and J are TRBV7-9 and TRBJ2-1; D gene unclear. This CDR3 contains 15 residues. In germline, CDR1 is SEHNR, CDR2 FQNEAQ (reference sequence). V was trimmed by 5 bases and J by 0 bases, leaving 11 bases between them.

This clonotype was seen many times. The chain combines TRBV28 with TRBJ2-7; the match to TRBD2 covers 12 bases. Trimming at V came to 4 bases and at J to 0 bases, leaving 4 bases not matched to a gene. This CDR3 comprises 16 residues. Germline CDR1 is MDHEN and CDR2 is SYDVKM. DNA for the CDR3: TGTGCCAGCAGTTCCTGGACTAGCGGGAACTCCTACGAGCAGTACTTC. This codes for CASSSWTSGNSYEQYF.

In its sample, this clonotype was seen many times. This chain uses TRBV20-1 with TRBJ2-1; tentatively, D is TRBD2 (5 bases). The CDR3 totals 15 residues. Trimming shortened V by 3 bases and J by 3 bases, and 15 bases separated the two germline ends. Germline assignment: CDR1 DFQATT and CDR2 SNEGSKA (reference sequence). CDR3: CSASLLGEGYNEQFF. CDR3 DNA sequence: TGCAGTGCTAGCCTCCTGGGCGAGGGCTACAATGAGCAGTTCTTC.

This clonotype showed up many times. V is TRBV7-9 and J is TRBJ1-2; possible D gene TRBD1, 6 bases. The CDR3 spans 14 residues. Trimming stripped 4 bases from V and 5 bases from J, with 14 bases between. The V gene's germline CDR1 is SEHNR and CDR2 FQNEAQ (reference sequence). CDR3 residues: CASSSPGHPYGYTF. Written as DNA, the CDR3 is TGTGCCAGCAGCTCCCCGGGACACCCGTATGGCTACACCTTC.

This clonotype was counted between two and nine times. This may be a read error: a much more frequent sequence differs by one nucleotide. V is TRBV6-5 and J is TRBJ1-4; TRBD1 might be the D (5 bases). The germline V gene encodes CDR1 MNHEY and CDR2 SVGAGI. The V end lost 11 bases, the J end lost 8 bases, and 24 bases lay between the germline ends. The CDR3 spans 15 residues. The chain's CDR3 is CACTEVQGGEEKLFF. CDR3 nucleotide sequence: TGTGCCTGCACAGAAGTTCAGGGAGGCGAAGAAAAACTGTTTTTT.

A few counts support this clonotype. The chain uses TRBV6-2 or TRBV6-3 and TRBJ2-1; no reliable D call. CDR1 and CDR2 (germline): MNHEY, SVGEGT. V dropped 2 bases and J dropped 4 bases, with 12 bases sitting between them. This CDR3 comprises 15 residues. CDR3: CASSYKAFSYNEQFF. The CDR3 DNA sequence: TGTGCCAGCAGTTACAAGGCCTTTTCATACAATGAGCAGTTCTTC.

This clonotype appeared many times. V gene TRBV7-2 combines with J gene TRBJ2-2, with D unresolved. Germline values: CDR1 SGHTA, CDR2 FQGNSA. CDR3 length equals 16 residues. V was cut by 0 bases and J by 6 bases, with 14 bases left in between. The chain's CDR3 is CASSLAATWTPGELFF. CDR3 coding DNA: TGTGCCAGCAGCTTAGCGGCGACCTGGACCCCCGGGGAGCTGTTTTTT.

This clonotype was seen ten or more times. The chain joins TRBV25-1 to TRBJ1-6, with D possibly being TRBD1 (5 bases). Germline CDR1 and CDR2: MGHDK and SYGVNS. The CDR3 covers 15 residues. The germline V and J ends were trimmed by 5 bases and 2 bases, with 10 bases remaining between them. DNA of the CDR3: TGTGCCAGCAGTCCGGGGGGAACCTATAATTCACCCCTCCACTTT. It yields the protein CASSPGGTYNSPLHF.

This clonotype was detected many times. This rearrangement joins TRBV18 to TRBJ2-7; a weak D match, TRBD2 (5 bases). The CDR3 sequence is 14 residues long. Germline CDR1 reads KGHSH; CDR2 reads LQKENI. The ends were cut back, 2 bases at V and 6 bases at J, with 14 bases in the middle. In DNA, the CDR3 is TGTGCCAGCTCACCAACATGGACTGGGCTCGAGCAGTACTTC. Translated, it gives CASSPTWTGLEQYF.

This clonotype was detected many times. The V call is TRBV7-9, the J call TRBJ2-1; no firm D call. The length of the CDR3 is 13 residues. Trimming left V 4 bases short and J 8 bases short, with 12 bases between. Per the germline V gene, CDR1 is SEHNR and CDR2 is FQNEAQ (reference sequence). CDR3: CASSSPSLDEQFF. The CDR3 DNA reads as TGTGCCAGCAGCTCGCCCTCCTTGGATGAGCAGTTCTTC.

This clonotype was detected only a few times. This could be a read error, since a much larger clone is one nucleotide away. V and J are TRBV4-3 and TRBJ2-7; D is unclear. CDR1 is LGHNA, CDR2 YSLEER, per germline. The CDR3 is 14 residues long. The CDR3 sequence: CASSPALSVYGQYF. CDR3 nucleotide sequence: TGCGCCAGCAGCCCCGCCCTCAGCGTTTACGGGCAGTACTTC.

This clonotype was counted many times. V is TRBV28 and J is TRBJ2-6; D gene unclear. The CDR3 has 16 amino acids. Germline CDR1 and CDR2: MDHEN and SYDVKM. V gave up 6 bases and J gave up 1 base, with 13 bases separating them. The CDR3 is CASSTSWESGANVLTF. The CDR3 nucleotides read TGTGCCAGCAGCACTTCCTGGGAATCTGGGGCCAACGTCCTGACTTTC.

This clonotype was counted many times. The chain employs TRBV4-1 and TRBJ2-7; 7 bases align to TRBD2. This CDR3 comprises 16 residues. The ends lost 4 bases at V and 4 bases at J; junction bases unmatched: 13. Germline V lookup: CDR1 MGHRA, CDR2 YSYEKL. DNA of the CDR3: TGCGCCAGCAGCCCGATCGGGGGGATAGCAAGTTACGAGCAGTACTTC. Encoded protein: CASSPIGGIASYEQYF.

Comments on this clonotype: A read error may be the cause here, since a much bigger clone is one base away. The J gene is TRBJ2-3, the V gene TRBV11-3; no clear D gene. This CDR3 contains 16 residues. CDR1 and CDR2 from the germline V gene are SGHNT and YENEEA. CDR3 nucleotides: TGTGCCAACAGCGTATCCTGGGGATCTAGCACAGATACGCAGTATTTT. The encoded protein is CANSVSWGSSTDTQYF.